This TCR beta chain was sequenced during a study of early T cells in non-severe SARS-CoV-2 infection. Study-level background: Unsorted whole blood bulk RNA was sequenced, with unpaired chains. Whole-study findings and limits: VDJdb-based matching was biased toward anti-spike CD8 responses and missed private and CD4 specificities.

V was trimmed by 3 bases and J by 4 bases, leaving 11 bases between them. Germline assignment: CDR1 SGHRS and CDR2 YFSETQ. The CDR3 loop spans 14 amino acids. The sample holds many counts of this clonotype. What it recognizes is unknown. Separate cDNA molecules each had unique molecular identifiers attached to them. From the 5' RACE reads, TCRdb called clonotypes with MiXCR, one entry per CDR3 protein. The profile shows about 38,000 distinct CDR3 sequences, 4.6% of them singletons. Sequenced material: whole blood. This chain joins TRBV5-1 and TRBJ1-3; a possible D gene is TRBD1 (5 bases). This clonotype originated in an adult who was a healthcare worker with PCR-confirmed SARS-CoV-2 infection or an uninfected control (not recorded which). The CDR3 DNA follows: TGCGCCAGCAGCTACGGGACTCTGGGAAACACCATATATTTT. Its protein is CASSYGTLGNTIYF.